The clone carrying this T cell receptor beta chain was counted only a few times. This entry belongs to a study of blood T cell repertoires in COVID-19. At the level of the study: Spain, Italy and the United States supplied samples that represented acute and convalescent COVID-19. PBMCs, B-cell-depleted T cells, or T cells provided the cDNA or gDNA that made up the material.

V trimming: 3 bases; J trimming: 4 bases; junction bases outside the gene matches: 6. CDR1 and CDR2 from the germline V gene are LNHDA and SQIVND (reference sequence). The CDR3 is 14 amino acids. Original processing methods: Amplification of reference gene primers was used by the study to estimate nucleated cell counts. TCRdb keeps only in-frame clones here, not all; method: immunoSEQ multiplex PCR. D and trimming were read from the DNA, whereas the V and J calls and clone size are those reported in that table. The profile shows about 57,000 clones, more than 75% of them singletons. The clonotype comes from a woman of 80 years or more with acute or convalescent COVID-19. The sequencing input was peripheral blood. The chain couples TRBV19 to TRBJ2-7; 7 bases are shared with TRBD1. The CDR3: CASSIKQGVYEQYF. DNA for the CDR3: TGTGCCAGTAGTATCAAGCAGGGGGTATACGAGCAGTACTTC.